This TCR beta chain was identified during a study of immune characteristics of hereditary and idiopathic chronic pancreatitis. The germline V gene has CDR1 LNHDA and CDR2 SQIVND (reference sequence). Unmatched junction bases numbered 5, after V lost 4 bases and J lost 1 base. The CDR3 covers 15 residues. On this clone: The target antigen is unknown.

Here immunoSEQ multiplex PCR was the method, and the copy in TCRdb shows in-frame clones only, minus some. The sample gives about 1,800 clones, about three quarters of which show up once; approximately 16% is in the top ten. The study's findings and limits: Hereditary versus idiopathic pancreatitis showed different Vbeta-Jbeta usage, including TRBV10, TRBV19, TRBV23, TRBV5. Patients with more severe chronic pancreatitis had more productive TCR rearrangements.

Chronic pancreatitis tissue was collected during total pancreatectomy with islet autotransplantation. This chain connects TRBV19 to TRBJ2-7, with TRBD1 matching 9 bases. The TCR comes from a human donor with chronic pancreatitis. Sequencing was performed on pancreas tissue with hereditary chronic pancreatitis. The CDR3 DNA reads TGTGCCAGTAGTACAACCGGGACAGGGTCCTACGAGCAGTACTTC. The encoded protein is CASSTTGTGSYEQYF.